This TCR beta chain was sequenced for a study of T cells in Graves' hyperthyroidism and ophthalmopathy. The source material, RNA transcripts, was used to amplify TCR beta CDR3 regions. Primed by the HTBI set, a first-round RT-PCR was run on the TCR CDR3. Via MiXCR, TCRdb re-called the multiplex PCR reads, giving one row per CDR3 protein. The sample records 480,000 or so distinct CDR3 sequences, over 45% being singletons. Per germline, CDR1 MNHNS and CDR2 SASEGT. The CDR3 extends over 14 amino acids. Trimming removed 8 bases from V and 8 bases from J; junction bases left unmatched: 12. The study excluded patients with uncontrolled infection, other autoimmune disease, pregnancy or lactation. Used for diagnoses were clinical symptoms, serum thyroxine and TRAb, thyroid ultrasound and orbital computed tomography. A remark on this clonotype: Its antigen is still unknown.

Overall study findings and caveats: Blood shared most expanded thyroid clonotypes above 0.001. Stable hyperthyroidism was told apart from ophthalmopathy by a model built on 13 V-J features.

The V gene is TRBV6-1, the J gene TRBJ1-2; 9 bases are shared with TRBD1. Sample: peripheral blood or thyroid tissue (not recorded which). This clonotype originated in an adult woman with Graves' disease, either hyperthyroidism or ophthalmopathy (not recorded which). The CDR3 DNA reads TGTGCCAGCTCTACACAGGGGACAGGGCACGGCTACACCTTC. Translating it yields CASSTQGTGHGYTF.